Listed below are T cell receptor beta chains from one sample, sequenced in a study of T cell changes during pregnancy in multiple sclerosis. Assay: immunoSEQ multiplex PCR; the TCRdb copy retains only in-frame clones and omits some. Among around 35,000 clones, 75% to 90% were seen once, and the ten largest hold around 4.4%. This specimen consisted of CD8+ T cells from peripheral blood mononuclear cells, obtained after pregnancy. All receptors come from a female donor with multiple sclerosis, enrolled in a pregnancy study. The CDR3 runs from the conserved cysteine through the conserved F or W. The order of the fields is J gene, V gene, clone size, D gene, CDR3 DNA, CDR3 protein. The D gene is left open where the match is weak. Clone sizes are given selectively: once, few, many, or a class where the clone is expanded.

TRBJ2-7 | TRBV7-6 | - | - | TGTGCCAGCAGCCAGTGGGGGGGCAACGAGCAGTACTTC | CASSQWGGNEQYF
TRBJ2-7 | TRBV7-3 | - | - | TGTGCCAGCAGCCCCTCCTCAAGCGCCGAGCAGTACTTC | CASSPSSSAEQYF
TRBJ1-2 | TRBV9 | - | TRBD1 | TGTGCCAGCAGCGTGCGGACAGGGGAACTTGATGGCTACACCTTC | CASSVRTGELDGYTF
TRBJ2-5 | TRBV6-5 | - | - | TGTGCCAGCATGGCTAGACGATTCCAAGAGACCCAGTACTTC | CASMARRFQETQYF
TRBJ1-2 | TRBV7-9 | - | - | TGTGCCAGCAGTATCGTCAGGGAAGCCACCTTC | CASSIVREATF
TRBJ1-2 | TRBV6-5 | once | - | TGTGCCAGCGGCTACAGTCGATTTAACTATGGCTACACCTTC | CASGYSRFNYGYTF
TRBJ2-3 | TRBV9 | - | TRBD2 | TGTGCCAGCAGCGCGGGGGGGGACACAGATACGCAGTATTTT | CASSAGGDTDTQYF
TRBJ2-7 | TRBV13 | - | TRBD1 | TGTGCCAGCAGCGGGAGGGACAGGGGTCTGTCCTACGAGCAGTACTTC | CASSGRDRGLSYEQYF
TRBJ2-1 | TRBV7-2 | once | TRBD1 | TGTGCCAGCAGCTTAGTAGGGACAGGGGGCGCAGTGAATGAGCAGTTCTTC | CASSLVGTGGAVNEQFF
TRBJ2-7 | TRBV9 | - | - | TGTGCCAGCAGCTCAGGGGTTAGCTCCTACGAGCAGTACTTC | CASSSGVSSYEQYF
TRBJ2-1 | TRBV6-1 | - | TRBD2 | TGTGCCAGCAGTGAATATCTAGCGGACAATGAGCAGTTCTTC | CASSEYLADNEQFF
TRBJ2-3 | TRBV6-4 | - | TRBD2 | TGTGCCAGCAGTGACTCGACTAGCGGGGGGCCAGATACGCAGTATTTT | CASSDSTSGGPDTQYF
TRBJ1-1 | TRBV9 | few | TRBD1 | TGTGCCAGCAGCGCCGGGACAGCCATGAACACTGAAGCTTTCTTT | CASSAGTAMNTEAFF
TRBJ1-5 | TRBV7-2 | - | - | TGTGCCAGCAGCCCAATGGACAGTCTGTTAGAGCCCCAGCATTTT | CASSPMDSLLEPQHF
TRBJ2-1 | TRBV7-2 | - | TRBD2 | TGTGCCAGCAGCTTAAGGACTAGCGGGGATCATGAGCAGTTCTTC | CASSLRTSGDHEQFF
TRBJ2-7 | TRBV18 | - | - | TGTGCCAGCTCGAATTCGTCGGGCTACGAGCAGTACTTC | CASSNSSGYEQYF